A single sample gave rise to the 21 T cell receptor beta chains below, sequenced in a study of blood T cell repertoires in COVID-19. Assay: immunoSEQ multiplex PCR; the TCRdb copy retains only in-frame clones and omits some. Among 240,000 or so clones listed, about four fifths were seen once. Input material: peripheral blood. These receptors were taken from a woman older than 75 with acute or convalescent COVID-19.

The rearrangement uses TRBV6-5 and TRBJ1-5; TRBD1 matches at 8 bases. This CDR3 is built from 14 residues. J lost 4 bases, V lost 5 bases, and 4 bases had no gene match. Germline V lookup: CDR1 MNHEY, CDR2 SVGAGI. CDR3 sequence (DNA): TGTGCCAGCAGTCTTCGGACAGGGAATCAGCCCCAGCATTTT. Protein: CASSLRTGNQPQHF.

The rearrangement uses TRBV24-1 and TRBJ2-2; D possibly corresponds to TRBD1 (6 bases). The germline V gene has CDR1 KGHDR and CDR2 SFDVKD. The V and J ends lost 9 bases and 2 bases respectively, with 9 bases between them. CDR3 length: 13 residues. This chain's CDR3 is CATGGPNTGELFF. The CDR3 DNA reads TGTGCCACCGGGGGCCCCAACACCGGGGAGCTGTTTTTT.

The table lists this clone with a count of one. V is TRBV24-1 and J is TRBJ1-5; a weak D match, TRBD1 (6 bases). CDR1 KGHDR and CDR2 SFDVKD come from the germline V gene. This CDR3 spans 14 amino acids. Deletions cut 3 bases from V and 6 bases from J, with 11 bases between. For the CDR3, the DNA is TGTGCCACCAGTGATCAACAGGGAGTTCAGCCCCAGCATTTT. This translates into CATSDQQGVQPQHF.

Written as DNA, the CDR3 is TGTGCCAGCAGCTTGGTGGACAGGCCGCCCTACGAGCAGTACTTC. Protein sequence: CASSLVDRPPYEQYF. The rearrangement links TRBV5-5 to TRBJ2-7; 7 bases align to TRBD1. V dropped 0 bases and J dropped 2; count of bases not matched to a gene: 5. The CDR3 totals 15 residues. Germline values: CDR1 SGHKS, CDR2 YYEKEE (reference sequence).

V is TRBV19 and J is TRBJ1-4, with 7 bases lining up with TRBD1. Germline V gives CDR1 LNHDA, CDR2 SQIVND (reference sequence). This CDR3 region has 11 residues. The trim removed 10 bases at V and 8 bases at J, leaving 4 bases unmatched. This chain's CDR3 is CATYRGEKLFF. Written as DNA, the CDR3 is TGTGCCACCTACAGGGGCGAAAAACTGTTTTTT.

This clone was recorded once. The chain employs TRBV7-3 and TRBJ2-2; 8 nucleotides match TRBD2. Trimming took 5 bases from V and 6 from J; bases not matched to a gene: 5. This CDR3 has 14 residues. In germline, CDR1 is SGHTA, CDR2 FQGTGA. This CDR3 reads CASSRGGQAGELFF. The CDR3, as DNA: TGTGCCAGCAGCCGGGGGGGCCAGGCCGGGGAGCTGTTTTTT.

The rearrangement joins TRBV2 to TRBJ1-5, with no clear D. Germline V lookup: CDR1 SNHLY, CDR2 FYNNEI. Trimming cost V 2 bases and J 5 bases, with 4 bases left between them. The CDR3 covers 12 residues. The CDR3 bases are TGTGCCAGCAGTGAAAACTATCAGCCCCAGCATTTT. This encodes CASSENYQPQHF.

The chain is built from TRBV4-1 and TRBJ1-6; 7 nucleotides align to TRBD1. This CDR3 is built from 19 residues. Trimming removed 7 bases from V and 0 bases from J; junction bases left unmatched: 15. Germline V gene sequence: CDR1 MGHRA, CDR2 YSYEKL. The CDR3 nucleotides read TGCGCCAGCACCGAAGGAACAGGGGAACTCCGCTCCTATAATTCACCCCTCCACTTT. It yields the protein CASTEGTGELRSYNSPLHF.

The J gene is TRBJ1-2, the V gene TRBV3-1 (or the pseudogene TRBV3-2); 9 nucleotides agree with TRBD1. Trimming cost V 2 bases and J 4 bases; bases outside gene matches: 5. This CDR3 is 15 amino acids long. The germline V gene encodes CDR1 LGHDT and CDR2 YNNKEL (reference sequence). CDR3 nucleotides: TGTGCCAGCAGCCAAAATCCGGGACAGGGCTATGGCTACACCTTC. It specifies CASSQNPGQGYGYTF.

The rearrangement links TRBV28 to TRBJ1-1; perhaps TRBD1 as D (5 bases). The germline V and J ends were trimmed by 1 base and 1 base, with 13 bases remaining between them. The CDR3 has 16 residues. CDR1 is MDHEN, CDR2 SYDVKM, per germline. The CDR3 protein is CASSLYRSPQNTEAFF. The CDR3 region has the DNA TGTGCCAGCAGTTTATACAGGTCCCCACAGAACACTGAAGCTTTCTTT. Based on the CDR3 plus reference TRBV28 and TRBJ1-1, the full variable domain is DVKVTQSSRYLVKRTGEKVFLECVQDMDHENMFWYRQDPGLGLRLIYFSYDVKMKEKGDIPEGYSVSREKKERFSLILESASTNQTSMYLCASSLYRSPQNTEAFFGQGTRLTVV.

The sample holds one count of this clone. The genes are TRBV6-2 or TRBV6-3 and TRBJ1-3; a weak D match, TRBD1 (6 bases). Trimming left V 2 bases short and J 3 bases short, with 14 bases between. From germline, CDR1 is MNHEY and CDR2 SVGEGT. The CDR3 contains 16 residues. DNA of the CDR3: TGTGCCAGCAGTTACGCCTGGACAGACCGTGGAAACACCATATATTTT. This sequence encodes CASSYAWTDRGNTIYF.

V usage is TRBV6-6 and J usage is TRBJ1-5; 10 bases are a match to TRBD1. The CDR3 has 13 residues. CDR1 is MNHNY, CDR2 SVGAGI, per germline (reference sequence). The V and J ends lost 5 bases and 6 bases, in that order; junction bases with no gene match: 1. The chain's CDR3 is CASSDRGLQPQHF. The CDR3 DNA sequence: TGTGCCAGCAGTGACAGGGGGCTTCAGCCCCAGCATTTT.

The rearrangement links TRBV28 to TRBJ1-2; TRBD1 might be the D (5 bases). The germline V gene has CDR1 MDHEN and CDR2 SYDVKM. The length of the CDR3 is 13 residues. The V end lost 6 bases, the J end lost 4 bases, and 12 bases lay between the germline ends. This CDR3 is CASRGLEPYGYTF. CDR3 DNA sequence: TGTGCCAGCAGGGGGCTCGAACCCTATGGCTACACCTTC.

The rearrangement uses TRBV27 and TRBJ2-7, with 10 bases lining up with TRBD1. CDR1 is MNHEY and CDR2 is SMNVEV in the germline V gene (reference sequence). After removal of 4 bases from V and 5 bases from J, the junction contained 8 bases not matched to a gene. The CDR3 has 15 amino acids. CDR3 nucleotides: TGTGCCAGCAGTTCGGGGGACAGGGGATTCCACGAGCAGTACTTC. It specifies CASSSGDRGFHEQYF.

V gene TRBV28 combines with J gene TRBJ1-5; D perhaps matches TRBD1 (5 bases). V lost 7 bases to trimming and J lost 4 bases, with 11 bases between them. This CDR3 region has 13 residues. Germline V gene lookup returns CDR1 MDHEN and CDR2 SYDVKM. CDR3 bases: TGTGCCAGCATGGGGGGAGGGAATCAGCCCCAGCATTTT. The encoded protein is CASMGGGNQPQHF. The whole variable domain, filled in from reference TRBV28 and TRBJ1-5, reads DVKVTQSSRYLVKRTGEKVFLECVQDMDHENMFWYRQDPGLGLRLIYFSYDVKMKEKGDIPEGYSVSREKKERFSLILESASTNQTSMYLCASMGGGNQPQHFGDGTRLSIL.

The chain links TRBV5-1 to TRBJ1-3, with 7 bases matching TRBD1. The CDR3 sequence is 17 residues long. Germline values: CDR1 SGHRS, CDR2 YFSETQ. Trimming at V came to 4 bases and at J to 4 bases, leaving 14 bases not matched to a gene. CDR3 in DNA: TGCGCCAGCAGCGCGCGATGGGGCCAGGGGGAAGGAAACACCATATATTTT. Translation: CASSARWGQGEGNTIYF. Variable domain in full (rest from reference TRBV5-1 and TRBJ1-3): KAGVTQTPRYLIKTRGQQVTLSCSPISGHRSVSWYQQTPGQGLQFLFEYFSETQRNKGNFPGRFSGRQFSNSRSEMNVSTLELGDSALYLCASSARWGQGEGNTIYFGEGSWLTVV.

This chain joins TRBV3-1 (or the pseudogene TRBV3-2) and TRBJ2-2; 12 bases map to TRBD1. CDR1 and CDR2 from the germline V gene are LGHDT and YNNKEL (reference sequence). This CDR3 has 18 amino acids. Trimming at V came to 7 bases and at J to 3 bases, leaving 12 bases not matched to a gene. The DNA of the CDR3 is TGTGCCAGCATCTCCGGGACAGGGGGCATCATTGACACCGGGGAGCTGTTTTTT. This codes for CASISGTGGIIDTGELFF.

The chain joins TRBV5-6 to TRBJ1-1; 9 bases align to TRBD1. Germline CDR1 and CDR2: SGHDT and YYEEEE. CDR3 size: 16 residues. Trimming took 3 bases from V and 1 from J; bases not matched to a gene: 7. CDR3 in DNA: TGTGCCAGCAGCTCCGGGACAGGGTCTTGGAACACTGAAGCTTTCTTT. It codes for CASSSGTGSWNTEAFF. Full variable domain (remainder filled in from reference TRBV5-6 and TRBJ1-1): DAGVTQSPTHLIKTRGQQVTLRCSPKSGHDTVSWYQQALGQGPQFIFQYYEEEERQRGNFPDRFSGHQFPNYSSELNVNALLLGDSALYLCASSSGTGSWNTEAFFGQGTRLTVV.

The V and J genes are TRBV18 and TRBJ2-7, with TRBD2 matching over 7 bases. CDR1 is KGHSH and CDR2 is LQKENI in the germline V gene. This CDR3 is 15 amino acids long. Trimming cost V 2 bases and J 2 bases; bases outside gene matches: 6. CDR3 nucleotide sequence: TGTGCCAGCTCACCATCGAGCGGGGCGGCCTACGAGCAGTACTTC. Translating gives CASSPSSGAAYEQYF.

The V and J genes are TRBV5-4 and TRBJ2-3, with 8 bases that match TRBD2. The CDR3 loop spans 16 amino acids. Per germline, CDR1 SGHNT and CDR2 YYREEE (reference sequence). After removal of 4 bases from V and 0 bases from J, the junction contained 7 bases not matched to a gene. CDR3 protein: CASSPSSGPSTDTQYF. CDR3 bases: TGTGCCAGCAGCCCCTCTAGCGGGCCAAGCACAGATACGCAGTATTTT.

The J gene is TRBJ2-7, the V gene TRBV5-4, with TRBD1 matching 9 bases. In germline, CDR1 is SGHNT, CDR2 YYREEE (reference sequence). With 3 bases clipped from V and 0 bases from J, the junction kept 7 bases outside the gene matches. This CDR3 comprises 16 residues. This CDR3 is CASSWGGTGNSYEQYF. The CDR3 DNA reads TGTGCCAGCAGCTGGGGCGGGACAGGGAACTCCTACGAGCAGTACTTC.